The 26 T cell receptor beta chains listed next were all sequenced from one sample in a study of cytomegalovirus exposure and HLA in healthy donors. PCR amplification relied on 60 Vbeta primers (plus 13 Jbeta primers). TCRdb keeps only in-frame clones here, not all; method: immunoSEQ multiplex PCR. The repertoire holds 150,000 to 200,000 clones, with around 84% as singletons. Sequences were obtained from PBMCs. The receptors shown here come from a young man in good health and CMV-seropositive.

This clone was seen a handful of times. The rearrangement links TRBV5-4 to TRBJ2-3; the match to TRBD1 covers 7 bases. The CDR3 runs to 15 residues. Germline CDR1 is SGHNT and CDR2 is YYREEE (reference sequence). V lost 3 bases to trimming and J lost 0 bases; unmatched junction nucleotides: 4. The CDR3 nucleotides are TGTGCCAGCAGCTGGGACAGCGTTAGCACAGATACGCAGTATTTT. This codes for CASSWDSVSTDTQYF.

This chain uses TRBV4-3 with TRBJ2-3; no clear D gene. Germline CDR1 LGHNA, CDR2 YSLEER. The CDR3 is 16 residues long. The V end lost 1 base, the J end lost 0 bases, and 11 bases lay between the germline ends. CDR3 protein: CASSQGHAFSTDTQYF. As DNA, the CDR3 is TGCGCCAGCAGCCAAGGGCACGCTTTTAGCACAGATACGCAGTATTTT.

This clone occurred a few times. The chain couples TRBV5-6 to TRBJ1-2; D may be TRBD1 (6 bases). The CDR3 totals 15 residues. The V gene's germline CDR1 is SGHDT and CDR2 YYEEEE. Trimming stripped 4 bases from V and 4 bases from J, with 17 bases between. CDR3 in amino acids: CASSELQQGAYGYTF. Written as DNA, the CDR3 is TGTGCCAGCAGCGAGCTTCAACAGGGAGCCTATGGCTACACCTTC.

This clone has only one observation. The gene calls are TRBV5-8 and TRBJ1-1, with D possibly being TRBD1 (5 bases). Germline V CDR1 and CDR2: SGHTS, YDEGEE. The germline V and J ends were trimmed by 4 bases and 1 base, with 14 bases remaining between them. This CDR3 comprises 15 residues. CDR3 sequence (DNA): TGTGCCAGCAGCCCGTGGGGGGTCCAGAACACTGAAGCTTTCTTT. Residues: CASSPWGVQNTEAFF.

This chain connects TRBV20-1 to TRBJ1-1; D may be TRBD1 (6 bases). The CDR3 has 11 amino acids. Germline V gives CDR1 DFQATT, CDR2 SNEGSKA (reference sequence). Trimming removed 5 bases from V and 2 bases from J, with 6 bases in between. In DNA, the CDR3 is TGCAGTGCTGGGGGCAACACTGAAGCTTTCTTT. It encodes CSAGGNTEAFF.

The chain recombines TRBV14 with TRBJ1-2, with D unclear. V lost 0 bases and J lost 3, with 5 bases in between. CDR3 length: 13 amino acids. The germline CDR1 and CDR2 sequences are SGHDN and FVKESK. The CDR3 DNA reads TGTGCCAGCAGCCAAGAAACAGACTATGGCTACACCTTC. This gives the protein CASSQETDYGYTF.

This chain links TRBV23-1 with TRBJ1-1; D is perhaps TRBD1 (5 bases). TRBV23-1 is marked as an open reading frame, function uncertain. V dropped 5 bases and J dropped 0 bases, with 13 bases sitting between them. The CDR3 covers 15 residues. CDR3 in DNA: TGCGCCAGCAGTAGGGGAGGCGACTTGAACACTGAAGCTTTCTTT. Translating it yields CASSRGGDLNTEAFF.

V usage is TRBV5-1 and J usage is TRBJ2-2, with D possibly being TRBD2 (6 bases). V lost 2 bases to trimming and J lost 0 bases, with 14 bases between them. CDR3 size: 17 residues. The germline CDR1 and CDR2 sequences are SGHRS and YFSETQ. The DNA of the CDR3 is TGCGCCAGCAGCTTTGCGGGGACGGGATCGAACACCGGGGAGCTGTTTTTT. It yields the protein CASSFAGTGSNTGELFF. Supplemented by reference TRBV5-1 and TRBJ2-2, the full variable domain reads KAGVTQTPRYLIKTRGQQVTLSCSPISGHRSVSWYQQTPGQGLQFLFEYFSETQRNKGNFPGRFSGRQFSNSRSEMNVSTLELGDSALYLCASSFAGTGSNTGELFFGEGSRLTVL.

V and J are TRBV7-2 and TRBJ2-2, with D uncertain. The CDR3 totals 13 residues. Trimming left V 3 bases short and J 5 bases short, with 7 bases between. Germline V gene data show CDR1 as SGHTA and CDR2 as FQGNSA. The CDR3 loop reads CASSLGRTGELFF. CDR3 DNA: TGTGCCAGCAGCTTGGGCAGGACCGGGGAGCTGTTTTTT.

The chain links TRBV5-4 to TRBJ2-5, with 13 bases that match TRBD2. With 3 bases clipped from V and 5 bases from J, the junction kept 7 bases outside the gene matches. Germline V lookup: CDR1 SGHNT, CDR2 YYREEE (reference sequence). The CDR3 runs 16 residues. Here the CDR3 reads CASSSSLAGGLETQYF. For the CDR3, the DNA is TGTGCCAGCAGCTCATCACTAGCGGGGGGGCTTGAGACCCAGTACTTC. Based on the CDR3 plus reference TRBV5-4 and TRBJ2-5, the full variable domain is ETGVTQSPTHLIKTRGQQVTLRCSSQSGHNTVSWYQQALGQGPQFIFQYYREEENGRGNFPPRFSGLQFPNYSSELNVNALELDDSALYLCASSSSLAGGLETQYFGPGTRLLVL.

This sequence joins TRBV11-1 and TRBJ2-1; tentative D call: TRBD2 (7 bases). V dropped 5 bases and J dropped 14 bases, with 19 bases sitting between them. Germline V gives CDR1 SGHAT, CDR2 FQDESV (reference sequence). The CDR3 has 13 residues. CDR3 loop: CASSTEGGAVEFF. The CDR3 DNA is TGTGCCAGCAGCACGGAGGGGGGGGCGGTGGAGTTCTTC. Variable domain in full (rest from reference TRBV11-1 and TRBJ2-1): EAEVAQSPRYKITEKSQAVAFWCDPISGHATLYWYRQILGQGPELLVQFQDESVVDDSQLPKDRFSAERLKGVDSTLKIQPAELGDSAMYLCASSTEGGAVEFFGPGTRLTVL.

This clone came up a few times. The chain links TRBV18 to TRBJ1-2; D unclear. Germline V lookup: CDR1 KGHSH, CDR2 LQKENI. V lost 3 bases, J lost 8 bases, and 10 bases lay in between. There are 12 residues in the CDR3. CDR3 region: CASSPRGEGYTF. CDR3 DNA: TGTGCCAGCTCACCTCGCGGGGAAGGCTACACCTTC.

This chain joins TRBV4-2 and TRBJ2-3; possible D gene TRBD2, 5 bases. The CDR3 loop spans 16 amino acids. Looked up from germline, CDR1 is LGHNA and CDR2 is YNFKEQ. V was trimmed by 1 base and J by 2 bases, leaving 13 bases between them. The CDR3 DNA reads as TGTGCCAGCAGCCAAGGCTACACGGGGTCCACAGATACGCAGTATTTT. Amino acid sequence: CASSQGYTGSTDTQYF.

The chain is built from TRBV5-5 and TRBJ2-3; D is unclear. Germline V CDR1 and CDR2: SGHKS, YYEKEE (reference sequence). The CDR3 sequence is 15 residues long. V was shortened by 0 bases and J by 0 bases, with 8 bases between the two germline ends. For the CDR3, the DNA is TGTGCCAGCAGCTTGGTACTACCGAGCACAGATACGCAGTATTTT. Translating gives CASSLVLPSTDTQYF.

The V and J genes are TRBV10-3 and TRBJ1-5, with TRBD1 as a possible D gene (5 bases). This CDR3 is built from 15 residues. Germline V lookup: CDR1 ENHRY, CDR2 SYGVKD. V lost 10 bases and J 0 bases, leaving 16 bases between the germline ends. DNA for the CDR3: TGTGCCAGTCAGTGGGGCAGAGATAGCAATCAGCCCCAGCATTTT. Translation: CASQWGRDSNQPQHF.

The rearrangement joins TRBV13 to TRBJ1-6, with D possibly being TRBD1 (5 bases). Germline V gene sequence: CDR1 PRHDT, CDR2 FYEKMQ (reference sequence). The CDR3 totals 13 residues. V shed 1 base and J shed 10 bases, with 8 bases lying between them. As DNA, the CDR3 is TGTGCCAGCAGCTTAGAGGGGTTGTCACCCCTCCACTTT. It is translated as CASSLEGLSPLHF.

The V call is TRBV7-9, the J call TRBJ1-3, with unresolved D. This CDR3 has 17 residues. V lost 1 base to trimming and J lost 0 bases, with 13 bases between them. The germline V gene has CDR1 SEHNR and CDR2 FQNEAQ (reference sequence). As DNA, the CDR3 is TGTGCCAGCAGCTTAGACCGACGAGGGAGCTCTGGAAACACCATATATTTT. Translating gives CASSLDRRGSSGNTIYF.

The rearrangement joins TRBV19 to TRBJ2-5, with TRBD2 matching over 13 bases. This CDR3 has 14 amino acids. J gave up 2 bases and V 8 bases, and 2 bases lay outside the gene matches. CDR1 LNHDA and CDR2 SQIVND come from the germline V gene (reference sequence). CDR3 nucleotide sequence: TGTGCCAGTGGGACTAGCGGGGTTCAAGAGACCCAGTACTTC. Amino acids: CASGTSGVQETQYF.

The chain has TRBV5-1 and TRBJ2-7, with D perhaps matching TRBD2 (6 bases). V was shortened by 1 base and J by 1 base, with 9 bases between the two germline ends. CDR1 is SGHRS, CDR2 YFSETQ, per germline. CDR3 length equals 14 residues. The CDR3 loop is CASSLYRGSYEQYF. The CDR3 nucleotides are TGCGCCAGCAGCTTGTATCGGGGGTCCTACGAGCAGTACTTC.

The rearrangement links TRBV4-2 to TRBJ2-3; 11 bases match TRBD2. There are 16 residues in the CDR3. Trimming removed 5 bases from V and 6 bases from J; junction bases left unmatched: 10. The germline gives CDR1 LGHNA, CDR2 YNFKEQ. The CDR3 nucleotides are TGTGCCAGCAGCGGACCCGGGACTAGCGGCGAGGATACGCAGTATTTT. Amino acids: CASSGPGTSGEDTQYF.

The chain is built from TRBV14 and TRBJ2-5; the match to TRBD2 covers 10 bases. Trimming at V came to 3 bases and at J to 1 base, leaving 5 bases not matched to a gene. Germline V gives CDR1 SGHDN, CDR2 FVKESK. The CDR3 contains 16 residues. Here the CDR3 reads CASSQLSGGPQETQYF. CDR3 sequence (DNA): TGTGCCAGCAGCCAGCTTAGCGGGGGGCCCCAAGAGACCCAGTACTTC.

The chain joins TRBV11-3 to TRBJ2-7; 7 bases map to TRBD1. Germline CDR1 reads SGHNT; CDR2 reads YENEEA. This CDR3 comprises 15 residues. V shed 3 bases, J shed 5 bases, and the junction held 10 bases outside the gene matches. The CDR3 coding sequence is TGTGCCAGCAGCTTCAGGGGGACACCGCTTGACGAGCAGTACTTC. Its translation: CASSFRGTPLDEQYF.

This chain connects TRBV6-1 to TRBJ1-2; D ambiguous. Between the trimmed V and J ends, which lost 0 bases and 3 bases, there was a span of 11 bases. This CDR3 comprises 15 residues. CDR1 is MNHNS and CDR2 is SASEGT in the germline V gene. CDR3 nucleotide sequence: TGTGCCAGCAGTGAAGCGTTGGGAGGCGACTATGGCTACACCTTC. It specifies CASSEALGGDYGYTF.

The V and J genes are TRBV5-4 and TRBJ2-3; unclear D gene. CDR3 length: 15 residues. V lost 4 bases and J lost 2, with 14 bases in between. CDR1 and CDR2 from the germline V gene are SGHNT and YYREEE (reference sequence). The CDR3: CASSQSTRYTDTQYF. DNA of the CDR3: TGTGCCAGCAGCCAATCCACAAGATACACAGATACGCAGTATTTT.

The DNA of the CDR3 is TGCGCCAGCAGCCAACCCTACACTAGCGGGGGCTCCTACAATGAGCAGTTCTTC. It codes for CASSQPYTSGGSYNEQFF. The chain combines TRBV4-1 with TRBJ2-1; 11 bases line up with TRBD2. The germline gives CDR1 MGHRA, CDR2 YSYEKL. The V and J ends lost 2 bases and 0 bases, in that order; junction bases with no gene match: 6. The CDR3 is 18 amino acids.

CDR3 sequence (DNA): TGTGCCAGCAGTTCAGAGGCTACTCGCACAGATACGCAGTATTTT. This sequence encodes CASSSEATRTDTQYF. The chain recombines TRBV27 with TRBJ2-3; D gene ambiguous. The ends were cut back, 4 bases at V and 1 base at J, with 12 bases in the middle. This CDR3 contains 15 residues. CDR1 MNHEY and CDR2 SMNVEV come from the germline V gene (reference sequence).